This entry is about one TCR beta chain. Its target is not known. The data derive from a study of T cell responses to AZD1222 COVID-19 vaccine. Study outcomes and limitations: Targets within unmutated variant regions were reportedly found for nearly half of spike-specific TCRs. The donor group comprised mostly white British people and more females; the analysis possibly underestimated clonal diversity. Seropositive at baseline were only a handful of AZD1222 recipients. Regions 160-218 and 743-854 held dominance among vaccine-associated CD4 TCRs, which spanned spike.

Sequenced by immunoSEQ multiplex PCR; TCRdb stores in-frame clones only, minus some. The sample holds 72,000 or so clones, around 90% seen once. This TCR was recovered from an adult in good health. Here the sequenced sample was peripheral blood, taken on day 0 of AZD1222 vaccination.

The CDR3 DNA reads as TGTGCCAGCAGGTCATTCGGGGGGGCCTACAATGAGCAGTTCTTC. Translating gives CASRSFGGAYNEQFF. The chain has TRBV11-2 and TRBJ2-1; 8 bases line up with TRBD2. Germline V lookup: CDR1 SGHAT, CDR2 FQNNGV. CDR3 length: 15 amino acids. Trimming removed 6 bases from V and 2 bases from J; junction bases left unmatched: 6. The full variable domain, in which reference TRBV11-2 and TRBJ2-1 provide the parts outside the CDR3, is EAGVAQSPRYKIIEKRQSVAFWCNPISGHATLYWYQQILGQGPKLLIQFQNNGVVDDSQLPKDRFSAERLKGVDSTLKIQPAKLEDSAVYLCASRSFGGAYNEQFFGPGTRLTVL.